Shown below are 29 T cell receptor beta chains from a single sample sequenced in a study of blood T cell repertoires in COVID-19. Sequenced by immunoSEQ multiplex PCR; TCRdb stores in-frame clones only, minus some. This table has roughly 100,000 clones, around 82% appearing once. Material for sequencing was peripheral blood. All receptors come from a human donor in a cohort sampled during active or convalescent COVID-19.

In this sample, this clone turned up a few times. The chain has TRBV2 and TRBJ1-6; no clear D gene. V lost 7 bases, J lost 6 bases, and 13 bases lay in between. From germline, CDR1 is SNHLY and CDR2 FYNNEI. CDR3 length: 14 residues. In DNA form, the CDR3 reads TGTGCCAGCAAGGAGGCAGTTCGTAATTCACCCCTCCACTTT. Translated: CASKEAVRNSPLHF.

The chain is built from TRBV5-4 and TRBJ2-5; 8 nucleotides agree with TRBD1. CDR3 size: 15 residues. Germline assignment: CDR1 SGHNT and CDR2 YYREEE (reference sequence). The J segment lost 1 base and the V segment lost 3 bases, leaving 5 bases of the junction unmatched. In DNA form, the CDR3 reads TGTGCCAGCAGCTCTCGGACAGGGACCCAAGAGACCCAGTACTTC. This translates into CASSSRTGTQETQYF.

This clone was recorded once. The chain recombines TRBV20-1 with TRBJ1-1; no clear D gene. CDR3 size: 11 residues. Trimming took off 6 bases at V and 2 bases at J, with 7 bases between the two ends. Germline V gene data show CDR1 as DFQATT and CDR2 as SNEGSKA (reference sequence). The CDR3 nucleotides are TGCAGTGCCCCGGTAAACACTGAAGCTTTCTTT. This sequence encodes CSAPVNTEAFF.

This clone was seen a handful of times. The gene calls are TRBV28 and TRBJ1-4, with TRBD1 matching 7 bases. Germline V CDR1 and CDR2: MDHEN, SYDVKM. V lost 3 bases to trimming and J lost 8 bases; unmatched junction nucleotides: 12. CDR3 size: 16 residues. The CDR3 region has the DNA TGTGCCAGCAGTTTCGGTGTAGGGGGCTATCAAGAAAAACTGTTTTTT. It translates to CASSFGVGGYQEKLFF.

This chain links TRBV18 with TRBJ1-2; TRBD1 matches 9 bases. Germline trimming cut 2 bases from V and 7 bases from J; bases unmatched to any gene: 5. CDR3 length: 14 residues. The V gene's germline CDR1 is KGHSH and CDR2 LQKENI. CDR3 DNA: TGTGCCAGCTCACCAAGGAACAGGGGGCCTGGCTACACCTTC. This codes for CASSPRNRGPGYTF.

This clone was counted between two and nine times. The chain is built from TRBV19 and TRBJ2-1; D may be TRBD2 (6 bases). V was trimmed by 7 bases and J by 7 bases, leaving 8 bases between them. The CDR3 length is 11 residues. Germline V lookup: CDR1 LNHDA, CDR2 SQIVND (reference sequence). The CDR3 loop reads CASIGGNEQFF. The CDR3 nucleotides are TGTGCCAGTATCGGAGGGAATGAGCAGTTCTTC. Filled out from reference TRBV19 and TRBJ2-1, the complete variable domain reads DGGITQSPKYLFRKEGQNVTLSCEQNLNHDAMYWYRQDPGQGLRLIYYSQIVNDFQKGDIAEGYSVSREKKESFPLTVTSAQKNPTAFYLCASIGGNEQFFGPGTRLTVL.

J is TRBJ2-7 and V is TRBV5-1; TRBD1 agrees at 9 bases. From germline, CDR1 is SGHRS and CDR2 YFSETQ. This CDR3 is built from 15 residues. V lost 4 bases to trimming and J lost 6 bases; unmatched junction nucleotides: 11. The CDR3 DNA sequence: TGCGCCAGCAGCGAGCCGGGACAGGGAATAGCCGAGCAGTACTTC. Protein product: CASSEPGQGIAEQYF. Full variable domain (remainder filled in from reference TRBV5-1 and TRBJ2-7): KAGVTQTPRYLIKTRGQQVTLSCSPISGHRSVSWYQQTPGQGLQFLFEYFSETQRNKGNFPGRFSGRQFSNSRSEMNVSTLELGDSALYLCASSEPGQGIAEQYFGPGTRLTVT.

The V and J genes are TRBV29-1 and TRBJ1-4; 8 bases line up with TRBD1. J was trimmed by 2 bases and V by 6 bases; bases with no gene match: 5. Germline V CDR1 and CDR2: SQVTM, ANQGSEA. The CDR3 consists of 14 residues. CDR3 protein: CSVGDRTTNEKLFF. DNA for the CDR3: TGCAGCGTCGGGGACAGGACCACTAATGAAAAACTGTTTTTT. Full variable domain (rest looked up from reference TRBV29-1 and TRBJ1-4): SAVISQKPSRDICQRGTSLTIQCQVDSQVTMMFWYRQQPGQSLTLIATANQGSEATYESGFVIDKFPISRPNLTFSTLTVSNMSPEDSSIYLCSVGDRTTNEKLFFGSGTQLSVL.

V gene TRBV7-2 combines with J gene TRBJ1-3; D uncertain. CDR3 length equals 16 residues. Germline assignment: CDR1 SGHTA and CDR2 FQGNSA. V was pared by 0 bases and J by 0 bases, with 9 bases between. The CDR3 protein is CASSLAGLGSGNTIYF. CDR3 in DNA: TGTGCCAGCAGCTTAGCAGGTCTAGGCTCTGGAAACACCATATATTTT.

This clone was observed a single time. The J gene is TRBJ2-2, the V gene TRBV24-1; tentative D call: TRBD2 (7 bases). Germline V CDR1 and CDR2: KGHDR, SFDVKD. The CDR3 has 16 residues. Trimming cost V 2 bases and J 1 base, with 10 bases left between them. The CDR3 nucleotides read TGTGCCACCAGTGATTGGGGGGGACAGAACACCGGGGAGCTGTTTTTT. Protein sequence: CATSDWGGQNTGELFF.

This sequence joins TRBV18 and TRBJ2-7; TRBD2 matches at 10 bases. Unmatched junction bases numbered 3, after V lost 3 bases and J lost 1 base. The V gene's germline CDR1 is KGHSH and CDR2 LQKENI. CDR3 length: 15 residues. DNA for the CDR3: TGTGCCAGCTCACCGAGGACTAGCGGTTCCTACGAGCAGTACTTC. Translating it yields CASSPRTSGSYEQYF.

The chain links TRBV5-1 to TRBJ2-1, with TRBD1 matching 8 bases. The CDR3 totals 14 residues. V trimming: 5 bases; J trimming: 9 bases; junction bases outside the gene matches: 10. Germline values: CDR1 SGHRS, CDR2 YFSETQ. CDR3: CASRPIAGGGEQFF. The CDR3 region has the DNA TGCGCCAGCAGGCCAATCGCAGGGGGCGGTGAGCAGTTCTTC.

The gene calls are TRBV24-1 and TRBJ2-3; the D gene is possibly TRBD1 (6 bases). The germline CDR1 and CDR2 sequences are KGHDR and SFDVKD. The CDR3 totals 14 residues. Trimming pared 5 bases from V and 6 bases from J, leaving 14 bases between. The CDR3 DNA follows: TGTGCCACCAGTGTGACAGGCACCCCCGATACGCAGTATTTT. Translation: CATSVTGTPDTQYF.

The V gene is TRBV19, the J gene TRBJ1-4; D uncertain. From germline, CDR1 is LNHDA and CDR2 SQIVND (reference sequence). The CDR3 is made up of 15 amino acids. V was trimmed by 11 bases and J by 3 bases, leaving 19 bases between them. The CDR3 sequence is CAARAMRTSNEKLFF. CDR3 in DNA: TGTGCCGCGCGGGCGATGCGGACTTCTAATGAAAAACTGTTTTTT.

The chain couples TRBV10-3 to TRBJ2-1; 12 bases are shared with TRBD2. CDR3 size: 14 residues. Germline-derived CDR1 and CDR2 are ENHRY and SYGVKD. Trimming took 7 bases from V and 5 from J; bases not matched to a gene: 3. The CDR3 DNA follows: TGTGCCATCAAAAGGACTAGCGGGAACAATGAGCAGTTCTTC. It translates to CAIKRTSGNNEQFF.

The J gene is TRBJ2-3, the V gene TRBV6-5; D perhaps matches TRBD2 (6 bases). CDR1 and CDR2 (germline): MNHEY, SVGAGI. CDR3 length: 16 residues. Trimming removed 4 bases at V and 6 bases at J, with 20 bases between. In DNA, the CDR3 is TGTGCCAGCAGTTCGGGGGAGGAGGCGATCGGGGATACGCAGTATTTT. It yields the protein CASSSGEEAIGDTQYF.

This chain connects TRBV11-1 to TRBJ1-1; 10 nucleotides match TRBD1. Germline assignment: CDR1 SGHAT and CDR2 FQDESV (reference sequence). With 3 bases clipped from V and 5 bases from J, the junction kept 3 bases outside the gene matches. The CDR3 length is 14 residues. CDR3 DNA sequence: TGTGCCAGCAGCTTGACAGGGGGCGAAACTGAAGCTTTCTTT. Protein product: CASSLTGGETEAFF.

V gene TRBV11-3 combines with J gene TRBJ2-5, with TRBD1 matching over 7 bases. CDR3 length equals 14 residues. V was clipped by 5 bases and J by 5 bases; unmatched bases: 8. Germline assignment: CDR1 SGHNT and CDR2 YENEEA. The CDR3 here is CASSPTGTSETQYF. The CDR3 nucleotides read TGTGCCAGCAGCCCGACAGGGACCTCCGAGACCCAGTACTTC.

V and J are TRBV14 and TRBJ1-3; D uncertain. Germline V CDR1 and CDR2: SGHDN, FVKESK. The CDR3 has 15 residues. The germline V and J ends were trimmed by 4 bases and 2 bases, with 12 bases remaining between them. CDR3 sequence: CASSPLGRAGNTIYF. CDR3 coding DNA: TGTGCCAGCAGCCCTCTGGGGAGGGCTGGAAACACCATATATTTT.

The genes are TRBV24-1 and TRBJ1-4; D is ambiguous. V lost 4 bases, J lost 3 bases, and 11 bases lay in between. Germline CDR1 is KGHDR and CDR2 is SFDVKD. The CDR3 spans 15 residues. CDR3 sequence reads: CATSDRGGANEKLFF. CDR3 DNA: TGTGCCACCAGTGACCGCGGTGGTGCTAATGAAAAACTGTTTTTT.

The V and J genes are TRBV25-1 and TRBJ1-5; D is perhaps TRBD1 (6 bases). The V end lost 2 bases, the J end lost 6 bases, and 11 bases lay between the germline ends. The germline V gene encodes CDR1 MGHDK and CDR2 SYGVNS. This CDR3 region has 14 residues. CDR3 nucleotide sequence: TGTGCCAGCAGTGAACCAGGGGATAGTCAGCCCCAGCATTTT. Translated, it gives CASSEPGDSQPQHF.

CDR3 in DNA: TGTGCCAGCAGCCCGGGCGGTACAGGGGGATACGAGCAGTACTTC. It encodes CASSPGGTGGYEQYF. The chain carries TRBV11-2 and TRBJ2-7, with 8 nucleotides matching TRBD1. The CDR3 covers 15 residues. Germline V gene sequence: CDR1 SGHAT, CDR2 FQNNGV. V trimming: 5 bases; J trimming: 4 bases; junction bases outside the gene matches: 10.

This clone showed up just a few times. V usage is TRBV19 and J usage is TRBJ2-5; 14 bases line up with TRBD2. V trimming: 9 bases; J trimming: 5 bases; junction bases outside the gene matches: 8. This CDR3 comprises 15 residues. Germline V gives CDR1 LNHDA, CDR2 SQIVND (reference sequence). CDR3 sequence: CASGLAGGIVETQYF. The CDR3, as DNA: TGTGCCAGCGGACTAGCGGGGGGTATAGTGGAGACCCAGTACTTC.

The CDR3: CASRERQGRGQYF. The CDR3 bases are TGTGCCAGTAGAGAACGCCAGGGAAGGGGCCAGTACTTC. The chain combines TRBV19 with TRBJ2-7; TRBD1 is a possible D gene (5 bases). The CDR3 totals 13 residues. V lost 6 bases and J lost 10, with 19 bases in between. The germline gives CDR1 LNHDA, CDR2 SQIVND (reference sequence).

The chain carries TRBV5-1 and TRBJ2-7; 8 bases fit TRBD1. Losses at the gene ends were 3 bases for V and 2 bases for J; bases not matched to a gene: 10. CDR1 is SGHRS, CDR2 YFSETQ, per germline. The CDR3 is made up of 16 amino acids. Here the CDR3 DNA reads TGCGCCAGCAGCTGGGCGCCGGGACAGGCTCCCTACGAGCAGTACTTC. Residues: CASSWAPGQAPYEQYF. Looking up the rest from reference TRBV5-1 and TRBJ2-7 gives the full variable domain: KAGVTQTPRYLIKTRGQQVTLSCSPISGHRSVSWYQQTPGQGLQFLFEYFSETQRNKGNFPGRFSGRQFSNSRSEMNVSTLELGDSALYLCASSWAPGQAPYEQYFGPGTRLTVT.

Here the CDR3 reads CASALGGISTDTQYF. CDR3 coding DNA: TGTGCCAGCGCTCTGGGGGGAATAAGCACAGATACGCAGTATTTT. The chain carries TRBV11-3 and TRBJ2-3; maybe TRBD2 (6 bases). Germline V gene lookup returns CDR1 SGHNT and CDR2 YENEEA. CDR3 size: 15 residues. V lost 8 bases, J lost 0 bases, and 15 bases lay in between.

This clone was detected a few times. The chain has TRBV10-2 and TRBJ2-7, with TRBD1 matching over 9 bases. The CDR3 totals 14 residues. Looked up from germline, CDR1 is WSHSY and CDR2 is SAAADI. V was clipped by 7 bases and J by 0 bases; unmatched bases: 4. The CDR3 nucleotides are TGCGCCAGCAAGGGACAGGGCCACTCCTACGAGCAGTACTTC. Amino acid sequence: CASKGQGHSYEQYF.

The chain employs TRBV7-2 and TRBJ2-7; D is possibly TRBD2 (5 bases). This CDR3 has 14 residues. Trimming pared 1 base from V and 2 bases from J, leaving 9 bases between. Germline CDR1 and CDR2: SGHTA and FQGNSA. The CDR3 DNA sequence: TGTGCCAGCAGCTTAGACGGGATACCCTACGAGCAGTACTTC. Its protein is CASSLDGIPYEQYF.

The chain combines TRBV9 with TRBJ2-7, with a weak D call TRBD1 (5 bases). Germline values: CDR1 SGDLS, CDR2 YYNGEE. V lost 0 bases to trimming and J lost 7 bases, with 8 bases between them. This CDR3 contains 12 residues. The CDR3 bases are TGTGCCAGCAGCGTAGGGGGCGGAGAGCAGTACTTC. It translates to CASSVGGGEQYF.